The clone carrying this T cell receptor (beta chain) was seen a single time. These data are taken from a study of blood T cell repertoires in COVID-19. V was trimmed by 2 bases and J by 2 bases, leaving 6 bases between them. This CDR3 is 13 amino acids long. From germline, CDR1 is SGHVS and CDR2 FNYEAQ. The method was immunoSEQ multiplex PCR; TCRdb's version includes in-frame clones alone and lacks a portion of them. The sample holds 45,000 to 50,000 clones, 65% to 85% seen once. The J gene is TRBJ1-1, the V gene TRBV7-6; unclear D gene. The sequenced sample was peripheral blood. The TCR was taken from a man older than 75 in a cohort sampled during active COVID-19. The CDR3 sequence: CASSLRLNTEAFF. CDR3 sequence (DNA): TGTGCCAGCAGCTTACGACTCAACACTGAAGCTTTCTTT. The entire variable domain, with the rest obtained from reference TRBV7-6 and TRBJ1-1, is as follows: GAGVSQSPRYKVTKRGQDVALRCDPISGHVSLYWYRQALGQGPEFLTYFNYEAQQDKSGLPNDRFSAERPEGSISTLTIQRTEQRDSAMYRCASSLRLNTEAFFGQGTRLTVV.